The present TCR beta chain was sequenced within a study of early T cells in non-severe SARS-CoV-2 infection. Each single cDNA molecule received a unique molecular identifier. Using its own MiXCR run on the 5' RACE reads, TCRdb lists one record per CDR3 protein. The data contain some 80,000 distinct CDR3 sequences, roughly 15% of them singletons. Study-wide points: Comparison of clonotypes with VDJdb favored anti-spike CD8 responses while missing private and CD4 specificities.

The CDR3 contains 16 residues. Trimming took 5 bases from V and 5 from J; bases not matched to a gene: 13. The germline V gene has CDR1 SGHVS and CDR2 FQNEAQ. A word on this clonotype: Its antigen is currently unknown.

The chain is built from TRBV7-8 and TRBJ1-2; 8 bases match TRBD1. Sequences were obtained from whole blood. The receptor's source is an adult who was a healthcare worker with PCR-confirmed SARS-CoV-2 infection or an uninfected control (not recorded which). The CDR3 DNA reads TGTGCCAGCAGCCCTACCCGACAGGGGAGAGGGTATGGCTACACCTTC. It is translated as CASSPTRQGRGYGYTF.